Listed here is a single TCR beta chain. The clone's antigen remains unknown. Base qualities are not provided; no much larger clone lies one nucleotide away. Other nucleotide sequences from this sample produce the same CDR3. The sample belongs to a study of T cell repertoires in ileal Crohn's disease (dated by TCRdb to the late 2010s). About the study as a whole: The median duration of disease was approximately 7.9 years, and at the time of surgery 35% to 45% of patients were active smokers. All patients had surgery for a complication: stricturing disease in approximately 60% and penetrating disease in 39%. Postoperative therapy was given to about half of the patients, with thiopurines administered to 11 patients and anti-TNF agents administered to around 19 patients. A prospective multicentre cohort supplied the roughly 57 Crohn's disease patients whose TCR repertoires were analysed. The study ran alongside a multicentre cohort designed to identify predictors of early endoscopic recurrence after ileocolonic resection. Endoscopic postoperative recurrence was defined by a Rutgeerts score above i0. The study sequenced fewer than 200 mucosal samples from 50 to 65 patients, taken at several locations on the surgical specimen and at postoperative endoscopy. Findings and caveats that apply to the study as a whole: A significantly higher proportion of clonal expansions was observed in active smokers at surgery than in non-smokers (about 25% vs 20%, p=0.02). Mucosal CD4 and CD8 T cells were sorted and sequenced only in a subgroup of patients, the size of which was not stated. Compared with CD4 T cells, sorted CD8 T cells held more high-frequency clones, which suggests that the mucosal expansions were mostly CD8. Higher percentages of high-frequency clones at the time of surgery were linked to endoscopic recurrence, and every patient with clonality above 26.8% (18/57) had recurrence.

To be eligible, patients had to be adults with ileal or ileocolonic Crohn's disease and an indication for ileocolonic resection. Whole ileal mucosal biopsies were stored frozen at -80°C before DNA extraction. Genomic DNA was isolated from frozen whole biopsies using a TRizol-based method, and the DNA was quantified with a NanoDrop 2000 spectrophotometer. V is cut by 2 bases and J by 1 base, and the space between the germline ends is 8 bases. Inclusive of the bounding cysteine and phenylalanine, the CDR3 is 13 residues long. Kept here is only the CDR3 DNA, which spans 39 bases and is read in frame from base 1. For CDR1 and CDR2, the germline V gene lists SQVTM and ANQGSEA. About 500 nanograms of biopsy DNA per sample were submitted for commercial TCRB immunosequencing. CDR3 regions were amplified from genomic DNA by Adaptive Biotechnology using a two-step, amplification bias-controlled multiplex PCR. Primers covering every V and J gene segment were used in the first PCR, while barcodes and Illumina adapters were added in the second PCR. CDR3 libraries were sequenced using an Illumina instrument. The published analysis was carried out like this. The analysis drew on both the pipelines supplied by the vendor and custom analysis of the raw data in R/Bioconductor running R version 3.3.0. Clonality, which ranges from 0 to 1, was calculated as the inverse of the normalised Shannon entropy across all productive clones. High-frequency clones were defined as the repertoire share of the top 100 clones, retaining only clones passing a 95% confidence test. Overlap between samples was measured with the Morisita-Horn index, while repertoire diversity was measured with the Simpson index. Sourced from immuneACCESS, this table was stored by TCRdb with only in-frame sequences that have V and J called. A share of the clones is absent; for the studies checked, an unresolved V gene accounts for under half, and the remainder has no known explanation. V, J and clone size reflect that table, while D and trimming were determined from the DNA. The table for this sample lists over 12,000 clones; around four fifths of them were counted only once. The top ten clones comprise about 6% of the sample.

The specimen sequenced was ileal tissue. The rearrangement combines TRBV29-1 with TRBJ1-1; the D gene remains uncertain. This TCR was sampled from an adult with Crohn's disease. The CDR3: CSVERGRNTEAFF. The DNA is TGCAGCGTTGAACGAGGGAGGAACACTGAAGCTTTCTTT.